The TCR beta chain described here comes from a study of OX40 agonist ivuxolimab in advanced cancers. A note on the overall study: Ivuxolimab was an agonistic, fully human IgG2 monoclonal antibody directed against OX40 (CD134), a costimulatory receptor. Intravenous ivuxolimab was administered to patients every 2 weeks at six dose levels: 0.01, 0.1, 0.3, 1.5, 3 and 10 mg/kg. Among the approximately 50 dose-escalation patients, about 20 had hepatocellular carcinoma, about 15 melanoma, 9 renal cell carcinoma and 9 head and neck cancer. In the dose-escalation cohort, around four fifths of patients were male, and the mean age was roughly 60 years with a range of roughly 23 to 79. Patients were allowed to have had prior anti-PD-1, anti-PD-L1 or anti-CTLA-4 therapy, and approximately 40% of the dose-escalation patients had been treated with checkpoint inhibitors. Partial responses occurred in three dose-escalation patients: two with cutaneous melanoma and one with hepatocellular carcinoma. Peripheral TCRbeta sequencing aimed to test whether ivuxolimab altered TCR sequence diversity and caused clonal T-cell expansion. The paper reports the monotherapy dose-escalation portion (N = 52 patients) of the phase I ivuxolimab trial.

The trial excluded patients who had a history of autoimmune disease or were on systemic immunosuppression. Peripheral blood for TCR sequencing was collected from all dose cohorts at baseline, on cycle 4 day 1, and on cycle 7 day 1. Samples came from an open-label, multicenter, first-in-human phase I dose-escalation trial of ivuxolimab. Adults with locally advanced or metastatic melanoma, renal cell carcinoma, hepatocellular carcinoma or head and neck squamous cell carcinoma were enrolled in the trial. Before TCR sequencing, CD4+ T cells and CD8+ T cells from peripheral blood were sorted into separate populations. Results and caveats for the whole study, not just this receptor: Low levels of normalized T-cell clonal expansion were also seen in some patients who did not respond. At doses of 0.1 to 3.0 mg/kg, clonal expansion of both CD4+ and CD8+ blood T cells was observed from baseline to week 6. Antigen specificity was not determined for the clonally expanded peripheral T cells. After ivuxolimab, more expanded clones were found on average in CD8+ T cells than in CD4+ T cells. Partial responders in the 0.1-3.0 mg/kg groups had among the lowest normalized peripheral clonal expansion, especially among CD8+ T cells.

This clone has a single count. There is no known antigen for this receptor. No much larger clone is present one base from it, and per-base qualities are unavailable. Including the terminal cysteine and phenylalanine, the CDR3 comprises 12 residues. The sequence is cut down to CDR3 DNA, 36 bases in frame from base 1. V gives up 0 bases and J gives up 5 bases, and the segment between their germline ends measures 5 bases. The germline V gene supplies CDR1 SGHRS and CDR2 YFSETQ. Genomic DNA was isolated from the sorted cells so that the TCRbeta CDR3 region could be sequenced. The immunoSEQ Assay was used to sequence the TCRbeta CDR3 regions. Entries here come from immuneACCESS through TCRdb and include only in-frame sequences with V and J called. Some clones fail to appear in such tables; in the studies checked, an unresolved V gene covers under half of the shortfall, and the cause of the remainder is unknown. The sample contains about 14,000 clones, 82% of them found a single time. The ten largest make up approximately 40% of the sample.

The material sequenced was CD4+ or CD8+ T cells sorted from blood, taken in a trial of the OX40 agonist ivuxolimab. This clonotype originated in an adult with an advanced solid tumor such as melanoma, head and neck, liver or kidney cancer. The rearrangement combines TRBV5-1 with TRBJ2-5, with the D segment identity uncertain. CDR3 reads: CASSLGYETQYF. The DNA reads as follows: TGCGCCAGCAGCTTGGGGTATGAGACCCAGTACTTC. Full variable domain (CDR3 extended with the reference TRBV5-1 and TRBJ2-5 proteins): KAGVTQTPRYLIKTRGQQVTLSCSPISGHRSVSWYQQTPGQGLQFLFEYFSETQRNKGNFPGRFSGRQFSNSRSEMNVSTLELGDSALYLCASSLGYETQYFGPGTRLLVL.